These 18 T cell receptor beta chains were all obtained from the same sample, sequenced in a study of cytomegalovirus exposure and HLA in healthy donors listed by TCRdb under 2017. The library came from the immunoSEQ multiplex PCR assay. For the multiplex PCR, a mixture combining 60 forward primers for TCR Vbeta segments and 13 reverse primers for TCR Jbeta segments was used. TCRdb's version of the immuneACCESS table is confined to in-frame rearrangements and falls short of the full clone set. An unresolved V gene accounts for under half of the shortfall where checked; the remainder is of unknown origin. Within this sample are approximately 130,000 clones, with approximately 80% of them counted one time only. About 0.75% of the sample goes to the ten largest clones. The sample taken for sequencing was PBMCs. The receptor set was obtained from a young man in good health and CMV-seronegative.

V is TRBV28 and J is TRBJ1-1; no firm D call. V was shortened by 4 bases and J by 1 base, with 22 bases between the two germline ends. This CDR3 contains 18 residues. Germline V lookup: CDR1 MDHEN, CDR2 SYDVKM. CDR3 in amino acids: CASSYNDVWRRWNTEAFF. CDR3 in DNA: TGTGCCAGCAGTTATAATGACGTATGGCGGAGGTGGAACACTGAAGCTTTCTTT.

The V gene is TRBV5-6, the J gene TRBJ1-2; D may be TRBD1 (6 bases). With 4 bases removed from V and 6 bases from J, the gap between germline ends came to 19 bases. This CDR3 has 15 amino acids. Germline values: CDR1 SGHDT, CDR2 YYEEEE. This chain's CDR3 is CASSAIGERQDGYTF. For the CDR3, the DNA is TGTGCCAGCAGCGCGATAGGTGAAAGACAGGATGGCTACACCTTC.

The V gene is TRBV4-3, the J gene TRBJ2-3; tentatively, D is TRBD1 (5 bases). This CDR3 is 15 amino acids long. Germline CDR1 is LGHNA and CDR2 is YSLEER. V lost 3 bases, J lost 0 bases, and 10 bases lay in between. For the CDR3, the DNA is TGCGCCAGCAGCCATGGAGACAGCAGCACAGATACGCAGTATTTT. Protein sequence: CASSHGDSSTDTQYF.

J is TRBJ2-7 and V is TRBV6-5; 8 positions agree with TRBD1. Looked up from germline, CDR1 is MNHEY and CDR2 is SVGAGI. The CDR3 is 15 residues long. Losses at the gene ends were 2 bases for V and 5 bases for J; bases not matched to a gene: 8. The CDR3: CASSYGNRGSNEQYF. The CDR3 DNA reads as TGTGCCAGCAGTTACGGGAACAGGGGGTCTAACGAGCAGTACTTC.

This clone showed up just a few times. V usage is TRBV29-1 and J usage is TRBJ2-1; TRBD2 agrees at 7 bases. There are 11 residues in the CDR3. V lost 7 bases, J lost 8 bases, and 5 bases stayed unmatched. Germline CDR1 is SQVTM and CDR2 is ANQGSEA. CDR3 sequence reads: CSGRLADEQFF. In DNA, the CDR3 is TGCAGCGGGAGACTAGCAGATGAGCAGTTCTTC.

J is TRBJ1-1 and V is TRBV7-6, with D perhaps TRBD1 (5 bases). This CDR3 has 15 residues. Trimming took 1 base from V and 5 from J, leaving 14 bases between them. Germline V gives CDR1 SGHVS, CDR2 FNYEAQ. CDR3 in amino acids: CASSLEGQGGTEAFF. For the CDR3, the DNA is TGTGCCAGCAGCTTAGAGGGGCAGGGTGGGACTGAAGCTTTCTTT.

The genes are TRBV19 and TRBJ1-2, with a weak D call TRBD1 (6 bases). The CDR3 runs 15 residues. V shed 7 bases and J shed 4 bases, with 19 bases lying between them. In germline, CDR1 is LNHDA, CDR2 SQIVND (reference sequence). DNA of the CDR3: TGTGCCAGTACCACAGGGTGGGCAGGAGCCTATGGCTACACCTTC. It is translated as CASTTGWAGAYGYTF.

The rearrangement joins TRBV9 to TRBJ1-2, with TRBD1 identical over 8 bases. CDR1 is SGDLS, CDR2 YYNGEE, per germline. V shed 0 bases and J 6 bases; nucleotides not matched to a gene: 4. The CDR3 spans 14 residues. The CDR3 reads CASSVATDRDGYTF. In DNA, the CDR3 is TGTGCCAGCAGCGTAGCCACGGACAGGGATGGCTACACCTTC.

The J gene is TRBJ2-7, the V gene TRBV5-6, with D uncertain. CDR3 length: 16 amino acids. Trimming cost V 2 bases and J 3 bases, with 18 bases left between them. CDR1 SGHDT and CDR2 YYEEEE come from the germline V gene. CDR3 sequence reads: CASSFSGLPPVYEQYF. CDR3 bases: TGTGCCAGCAGCTTCTCAGGCCTTCCACCCGTCTACGAGCAGTACTTC.

J is TRBJ1-1 and V is TRBV18; a possible D gene is TRBD1 (5 bases). Germline CDR1 KGHSH, CDR2 LQKENI. The CDR3 consists of 17 residues. Trimming stripped 0 bases from V and 1 base from J, with 15 bases between. The CDR3 bases are TGTGCCAGCTCACCACCGAATTGGGGCAGGAAGAACACTGAAGCTTTCTTT. Translation: CASSPPNWGRKNTEAFF.

The DNA for the CDR3 is TGTGCCAGCAGCTTGGCAGGTACAGCGGACTCCGATCAGCCCCAGCATTTT. Translation gives CASSLAGTADSDQPQHF. V and J are TRBV5-4 and TRBJ1-5, with no clear D. V was cut by 0 bases and J by 5 bases, with 18 bases left in between. CDR3 length: 17 amino acids. CDR1 is SGHNT and CDR2 is YYREEE in the germline V gene (reference sequence).

This chain uses TRBV13 with TRBJ2-1, with D tentatively TRBD2 (5 bases). Between the trimmed V and J ends, which lost 5 bases and 4 bases, there was a span of 9 bases. The CDR3 runs 13 residues. CDR1 is PRHDT and CDR2 is FYEKMQ in the germline V gene (reference sequence). The CDR3 nucleotides read TGTGCCAGCAGCCCAACTAGTTACAATGAGCAGTTCTTC. Amino acids: CASSPTSYNEQFF.

The gene calls are TRBV5-1 and TRBJ2-1; 7 nucleotides match TRBD1. Germline V lookup: CDR1 SGHRS, CDR2 YFSETQ. Trimming took 3 bases from V and 12 from J; bases not matched to a gene: 6. This CDR3 has 12 residues. The CDR3 reads CASSSRGRGQFF. In DNA, the CDR3 is TGCGCCAGCAGCTCGAGGGGGCGCGGGCAGTTCTTC.

V gene TRBV6-6 combines with J gene TRBJ1-1; TRBD1 aligns across 7 bases. Germline V gene data show CDR1 as MNHNY and CDR2 as SVGAGI (reference sequence). Trimming at V came to 6 bases and at J to 2 bases, leaving 6 bases not matched to a gene. The CDR3 contains 14 residues. The chain's CDR3 is CASRNRDSNTEAFF. DNA for the CDR3: TGTGCCAGCAGGAACCGGGACAGCAACACTGAAGCTTTCTTT.

The chain couples TRBV5-4 to TRBJ2-1, with TRBD2 identical over 12 bases. The V gene's germline CDR1 is SGHNT and CDR2 YYREEE (reference sequence). The CDR3 length is 16 residues. J gave up 3 bases and V 0 bases, and 1 base lay outside the gene matches. The CDR3 loop reads CASSLGTSGNYNEQFF. CDR3 nucleotides: TGTGCCAGCAGCTTGGGGACTAGCGGGAACTACAATGAGCAGTTCTTC.

This clone was observed a few times. The CDR3 sequence: CASSFLQGAGNEKLFF. CDR3 bases: TGTGCCAGCAGTTTTCTACAGGGTGCGGGTAATGAAAAACTGTTTTTT. V gene TRBV28 combines with J gene TRBJ1-4; D possibly corresponds to TRBD1 (6 bases). The ends were cut back, 3 bases at V and 4 bases at J, with 15 bases in the middle. Germline values: CDR1 MDHEN, CDR2 SYDVKM. The CDR3 has 16 residues. The whole variable domain, filled in from reference TRBV28 and TRBJ1-4, reads DVKVTQSSRYLVKRTGEKVFLECVQDMDHENMFWYRQDPGLGLRLIYFSYDVKMKEKGDIPEGYSVSREKKERFSLILESASTNQTSMYLCASSFLQGAGNEKLFFGSGTQLSVL.

The gene calls are TRBV30 and TRBJ1-2; TRBD1 matches at 8 bases. This CDR3 is built from 13 residues. The trim removed 8 bases at V and 8 bases at J, leaving 13 bases unmatched. Germline V gene data show CDR1 as GTSNPN and CDR2 as SVGIG (reference sequence). In nucleotides, the CDR3 is TGTGCCCGCCCGGCCGGACAGGGTATCGGCTACACCTTC. It encodes CARPAGQGIGYTF.

The rearrangement uses TRBV7-8 and TRBJ1-6; 7 bases match TRBD1. CDR1 is SGHVS and CDR2 is FQNEAQ in the germline V gene. There are 17 residues in the CDR3. J lost 7 bases, V lost 5 bases, and 14 bases had no gene match. CDR3 sequence reads: CASSLRTGNRMNSPLHF. CDR3 sequence (DNA): TGTGCCAGCAGCCTACGGACAGGCAACCGAATGAATTCACCCCTCCACTTT.